The 13 T cell receptor beta chains below come from one sample, sequenced in a study of blood T cells in healthy people across ages. Using a J-beta primer mix together with a sample-barcoded 5' primer, a second PCR was run for roughly 7 to 12 cycles. TCRdb used MiXCR to reprocess the 5' RACE reads, holding one entry per CDR3 protein. The sample holds about 1,400,000 distinct CDR3 sequences, 45% to 70% seen once. The sequenced material came from blood. These receptor sequences come from a man aged 18 to 35 in good health.

The rearrangement uses TRBV29-1 and TRBJ2-7; D is unclear. The germline V gene encodes CDR1 SQVTM and CDR2 ANQGSEA. The CDR3 is 12 residues long. The germline V and J ends were trimmed by 6 bases and 3 bases, with 12 bases remaining between them. As DNA, the CDR3 is TGCAGCGTCTACCTCGTAGGCTACGAGCAGTACTTC. Residues: CSVYLVGYEQYF.

For this clonotype: The junction differs from germline at one of its ends, possibly a read error. The CDR3, as DNA: TGTGCCAGCCGAAGCGGGGGGCTTACCTACAAGCAGTACTTC. Amino acids: CASRSGGLTYKQYF. This rearrangement joins TRBV27 to TRBJ2-7; 9 bases are a match to TRBD2. The CDR3 covers 14 residues. Germline assignment: CDR1 MNHEY and CDR2 SMNVEV (reference sequence).

This rearrangement joins TRBV4-1 to TRBJ1-6; D ambiguous. CDR1 is MGHRA and CDR2 is YSYEKL in the germline V gene. The germline V and J ends were trimmed by 2 bases and 0 bases, with 5 bases remaining between them. CDR3 size: 15 residues. This chain's CDR3 is CASSQRFSYNSPLHF. CDR3 nucleotides: TGCGCCAGCAGCCAAAGGTTCTCCTATAATTCACCCCTCCACTTT.

Only a few counts were recorded for this clonotype. The rearrangement uses TRBV27 and TRBJ2-5; TRBD2 matches 13 bases. There are 14 residues in the CDR3. Germline CDR1 and CDR2: MNHEY and SMNVEV (reference sequence). V lost 4 bases to trimming and J lost 5 bases; unmatched junction nucleotides: 1. This CDR3 is CASSWTSGGETQYF. As DNA, the CDR3 is TGTGCCAGCAGTTGGACTAGCGGGGGTGAGACCCAGTACTTC.

This clonotype was counted between two and nine times. The V gene is TRBV4-1, the J gene TRBJ1-1; 7 bases line up with TRBD1. The CDR3 covers 15 residues. After removal of 4 bases from V and 1 base from J, the junction contained 6 bases not matched to a gene. Germline loops: CDR1 MGHRA, CDR2 YSYEKL. The CDR3 is CASSLTGTANTEAFF. The CDR3 DNA sequence: TGCGCCAGCAGCCTTACCGGGACAGCGAACACTGAAGCTTTCTTT.

With respect to this clonotype: One junction end disagrees with the germline gene, perhaps due to a read error. The chain uses TRBV12-3 or TRBV12-4 and TRBJ2-3; D possibly uses TRBD1 or TRBD2 (5 bases each). The CDR3 sequence is 16 residues long. CDR3 region: CASSFTGTRPTDTRYF. The DNA for the CDR3 is TGTGCCAGCAGTTTCACCGGGACGAGACCCACAGATACGCGGTATTTT.

This clonotype was seen just once. V gene TRBV4-1 combines with J gene TRBJ2-1, with 9 bases matching TRBD1. This CDR3 spans 16 amino acids. Germline V CDR1 and CDR2: MGHRA, YSYEKL. The junction had 11 bases not matched to a gene; V was cut back by 4 bases and J by 7 bases. CDR3 loop: CASSPDPGQGGNEQFF. In nucleotides, the CDR3 is TGCGCCAGCAGCCCGGACCCGGGACAGGGAGGGAATGAGCAGTTCTTC.

This clonotype was detected a few times. The J gene is TRBJ2-7, the V gene TRBV15; D uncertain. The CDR3 is made up of 14 amino acids. V was trimmed by 5 bases and J by 3 bases, leaving 14 bases between them. Germline V gene lookup returns CDR1 LNHNV and CDR2 YYDKDF (reference sequence). The CDR3 nucleotides read TGTGCCACCAGCCCCACGGGCCTTAACTACGAGCAGTACTTC. It specifies CATSPTGLNYEQYF.

This clonotype showed up just a few times. V usage is TRBV20-1 and J usage is TRBJ2-3, with TRBD2 as a possible D gene (6 bases). The CDR3 runs 15 residues. The V end lost 6 bases, the J end lost 1 base, and 17 bases lay between the germline ends. The germline V gene has CDR1 DFQATT and CDR2 SNEGSKA (reference sequence). DNA of the CDR3: TGCAGTGCCCCCTTCGGGGGACGGGGCACAGATACGCAGTATTTT. Encoded protein: CSAPFGGRGTDTQYF.

The chain employs TRBV4-1 and TRBJ2-5; D remains unclear. CDR3 length equals 14 residues. Germline-derived CDR1 and CDR2 are MGHRA and YSYEKL. V was trimmed by 0 bases and J by 5 bases, leaving 10 bases between them. The CDR3 sequence is CASSQEGRRETQYF. The CDR3 nucleotides are TGCGCCAGCAGCCAAGAAGGCAGGCGGGAGACCCAGTACTTC.

This clonotype has only a few counts. The DNA of the CDR3 is TGTGCCAGCAGCTTGGTTAGTGAGCAGTTCTTC. Its protein product is CASSLVSEQFF. The chain links TRBV7-2 to TRBJ2-1; D is ambiguous. The CDR3 covers 11 residues. With 3 bases removed from V and 9 bases from J, the gap between germline ends came to 6 bases. Germline V gives CDR1 SGHTA, CDR2 FQGNSA.

This clonotype was found a few times. The V gene is TRBV29-1, the J gene TRBJ1-2; the match to TRBD1 covers 8 bases. This CDR3 region has 16 residues. Trimming removed 7 bases from V and 7 bases from J; junction bases left unmatched: 20. Germline V gene lookup returns CDR1 SQVTM and CDR2 ANQGSEA. The CDR3 DNA reads as TGCAGCGCCCTGATAGAGAGGTTGCAGGGGGCTACTGGCTACACCTTC. Translation: CSALIERLQGATGYTF.

This clonotype was detected once. V gene TRBV13 combines with J gene TRBJ2-5; 9 positions agree with TRBD1. TRBJ2-7 explains the end of the DNA better; the J call may be wrong. The CDR3 is 16 residues long. Germline V gives CDR1 PRHDT, CDR2 FYEKMQ (reference sequence). The CDR3 here is CASSLGRDRGYYEQYF. CDR3 in DNA: TGTGCCAGCAGCTTAGGCCGAGACAGGGGGTACTACGAGCAGTACTTC.